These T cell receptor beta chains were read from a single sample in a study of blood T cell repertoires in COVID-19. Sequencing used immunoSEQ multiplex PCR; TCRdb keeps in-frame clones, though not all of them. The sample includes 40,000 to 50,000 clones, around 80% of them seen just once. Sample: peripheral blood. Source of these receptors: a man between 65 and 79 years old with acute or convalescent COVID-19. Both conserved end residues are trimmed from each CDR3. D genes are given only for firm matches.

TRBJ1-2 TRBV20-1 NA SASSRDGYT
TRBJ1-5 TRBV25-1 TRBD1 ASSGSGQSNQPQH
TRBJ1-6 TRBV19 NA ASSSRGRGGSPLH
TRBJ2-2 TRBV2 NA ASSGRAGNVGGELF
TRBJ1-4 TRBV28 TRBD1 ASSTGTGNEKLF
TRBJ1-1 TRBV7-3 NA ASSLYSGHNTEAF
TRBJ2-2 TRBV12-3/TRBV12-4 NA ASQGNTGELF
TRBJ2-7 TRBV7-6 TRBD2 ASSLGLAGGDEQY
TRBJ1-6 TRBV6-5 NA ATRRSNSPLH
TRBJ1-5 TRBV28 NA ASSLSDQPQH
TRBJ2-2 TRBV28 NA ARYLQGNCPNTGELF
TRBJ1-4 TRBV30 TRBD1 AWRTGGFEKLF
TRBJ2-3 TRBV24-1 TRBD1 ATSDYAGQGANTDTQY
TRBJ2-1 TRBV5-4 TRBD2 ASSRRLAGGGNEQF
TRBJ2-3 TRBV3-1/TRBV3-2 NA ASSHIQGAGADTQY
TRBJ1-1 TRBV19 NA ASSPGGQVIYSDF
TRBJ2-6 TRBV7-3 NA ASSLTSVSGANVLT
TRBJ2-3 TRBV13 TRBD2 ASSLAASGRADTQY
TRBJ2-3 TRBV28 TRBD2 ASSLAGGRLGTDTQY
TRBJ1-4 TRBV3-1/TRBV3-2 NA ASSQTGLTNEKLF
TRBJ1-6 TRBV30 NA AWSVRVGVGNSPLH
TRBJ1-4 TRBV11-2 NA ASSLDGLSATNEKLF
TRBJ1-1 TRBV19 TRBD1 ASSITGAPNTEAF
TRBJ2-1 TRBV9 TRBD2 ASSPTGLVSNEQF
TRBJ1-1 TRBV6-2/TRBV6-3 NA ASSPPGTEAF
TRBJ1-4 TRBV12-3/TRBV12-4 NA ASRTGFNEKLF
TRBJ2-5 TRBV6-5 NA ASSYSMLRGIETQY
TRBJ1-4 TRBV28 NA ASSTWVRGNEKLF
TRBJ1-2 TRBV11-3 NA ASSPGGYGYT